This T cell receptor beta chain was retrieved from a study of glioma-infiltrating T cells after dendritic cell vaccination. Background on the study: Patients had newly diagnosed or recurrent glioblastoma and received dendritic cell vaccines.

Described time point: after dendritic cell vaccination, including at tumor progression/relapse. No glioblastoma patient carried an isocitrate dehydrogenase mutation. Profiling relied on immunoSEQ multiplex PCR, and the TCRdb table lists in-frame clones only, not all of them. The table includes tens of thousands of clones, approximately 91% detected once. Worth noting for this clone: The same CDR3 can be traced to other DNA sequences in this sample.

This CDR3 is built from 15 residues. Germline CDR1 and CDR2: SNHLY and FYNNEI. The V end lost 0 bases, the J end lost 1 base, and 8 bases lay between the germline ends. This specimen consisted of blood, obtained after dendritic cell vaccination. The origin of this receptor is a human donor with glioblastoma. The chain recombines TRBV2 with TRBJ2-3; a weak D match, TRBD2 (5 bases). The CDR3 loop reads CASSEAGVGTDTQYF. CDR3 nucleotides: TGTGCCAGCAGTGAAGCGGGAGTGGGCACAGATACGCAGTATTTT.